A selection of T cell receptor beta chains follows, all from one sample in a study of T-cell memory formation after mild COVID-19. A single record per CDR3 protein comes from TCRdb applying MiXCR to the 5' RACE reads. The sample has approximately 560,000 distinct CDR3 sequences, about 18% seen once; the top ten hold roughly 8.2%. The sample comprised PBMCs or a T cell subset sorted from them (not recorded which). These TCRs come from an adult woman who had mild COVID-19 (a few samples of this study predate the infection). Cell type and time point are not known. CDR3s include the opening cysteine and the closing phenylalanine or tryptophan. D genes are given only for firm matches. Some rows have no size entry. The others give once, few or many, or a class for an expanded clone.

j_gene	v_gene	d_gene	abundance	CDR3aa	CDR3nt
TRBJ2-3	TRBV4-3	TRBD2	-	CASSLGLAHDTQYF	TGCGCCAGCAGCCTGGGACTAGCCCACGATACGCAGTATTTT
TRBJ1-1	TRBV12-3/TRBV12-4	-	many	CASSFGGLRFHTEAFF	TGTGCCAGCAGTTTCGGGGGCCTCAGGTTCCACACTGAAGCTTTCTTT
TRBJ2-1	TRBV5-1	-	-	CASSPGRINEQFF	TGCGCCAGCAGCCCCGGGAGAATCAATGAGCAGTTCTTC
TRBJ1-2	TRBV11-3	-	-	CASSPRTLGYGYTF	TGTGCCAGCAGCCCCCGGACCCTCGGCTATGGCTACACCTTC
TRBJ1-5	TRBV6-1	TRBD1	few	CASRDRATSNQPQHF	TGTGCCAGCAGGGACAGGGCCACTAGCAATCAGCCCCAGCATTTT
TRBJ2-3	TRBV5-1	-	-	CASSFPAPDTQYF	TGCGCCAGCAGCTTCCCGGCCCCAGATACGCAGTATTTT
TRBJ2-1	TRBV5-1	TRBD2	few	CASSWTSGSRYNEQFF	TGCGCCAGCAGTTGGACTAGCGGGAGTAGGTACAATGAGCAGTTCTTC
TRBJ2-1	TRBV7-9	TRBD2	-	CASSVPSGSSYNEQFF	TGTGCCAGCAGCGTCCCTAGCGGGAGCTCCTACAATGAGCAGTTCTTC
TRBJ2-1	TRBV29-1	TRBD2	few	CSATGLERELNNEQFF	TGCAGCGCCACTGGACTAGAGCGGGAACTTAACAATGAGCAGTTCTTC
TRBJ2-5	TRBV4-2	-	-	CASSQGVATRIGETQYF	TGTGCCAGCAGCCAAGGGGTAGCGACTAGGATTGGGGAGACCCAGTACTTC
TRBJ1-6	TRBV20-1	TRBD1	-	CSARAGTGNSPLHF	TGCAGTGCTAGAGCCGGGACAGGGAATTCACCCCTCCACTTT
TRBJ2-7	TRBV7-8	-	many	CASSPQGGPYEQYF	TGTGCCAGCAGCCCACAGGGCGGACCCTACGAGCAGTACTTC
TRBJ1-5	TRBV12-3/TRBV12-4	-	few	CASSLLGLSNQPQHF	TGTGCCAGCAGCCTATTGGGTCTCAGCAATCAGCCCCAGCATTTT
TRBJ2-5	TRBV27	TRBD1	many	CASSLFRDRVETQYF	TGTGCCAGCAGTTTATTCCGGGACAGGGTGGAGACCCAGTACTTC
TRBJ1-3	TRBV6-6	-	-	CASSDRSIYF	TGTGCCAGCAGCGACAGATCCATATATTTT
TRBJ1-2	TRBV6-1	TRBD1	once	CASSGAWTGEYGYTF	TGTGCCAGCAGTGGCGCCTGGACAGGGGAATATGGCTACACCTTC
TRBJ2-5	TRBV18	-	-	CASSPYKGSQETQYF	TGTGCCAGCTCACCGTACAAAGGGAGCCAAGAGACCCAGTACTTC
TRBJ2-7	TRBV11-2	TRBD2	few	CASSFLGLADYEQYF	TGTGCCAGCAGCTTCCTCGGACTAGCCGATTACGAGCAGTACTTC
TRBJ1-6	TRBV6-6	TRBD1	few	CASRTGQDNSPLHF	TGTGCCAGCAGGACCGGACAGGATAATTCACCCCTCCACTTT
TRBJ1-5	TRBV6-5	-	-	CASSYRGHNQPQHF	TGTGCCAGCAGTTACCGGGGGCACAATCAGCCCCAGCATTTT
TRBJ1-6	TRBV2	-	-	CASSGRRERSPLHF	TGTGCCAGCAGTGGGAGAAGGGAGAGATCACCCCTCCACTTT
TRBJ2-7	TRBV12-3/TRBV12-4	TRBD2	few	CASSPPGTSGSAEQYF	TGTGCCAGCAGTCCGCCTGGGACTAGCGGGAGTGCCGAGCAGTACTTC
TRBJ2-3	TRBV19	TRBD2	-	CASSTQTSGSDTQYF	TGTGCCAGTAGTACTCAGACTAGCGGGTCGGATACGCAGTATTTT
TRBJ1-1	TRBV12-5	TRBD1	few	CASGLWIGQGMTEAFF	TGTGCTAGTGGTTTGTGGATCGGACAGGGGATGACTGAAGCTTTCTTT
TRBJ2-7	TRBV29-1	-	-	CSVGYSYEQYF	TGCAGCGTTGGTTACTCCTACGAGCAGTACTTC
TRBJ2-3	TRBV6-1	-	many	CASSERGAASPDTQYF	TGTGCCAGCAGTGAGAGGGGAGCGGCTTCACCAGATACGCAGTATTTT
TRBJ2-7	TRBV7-9	-	-	CASSAEWRSYEQYF	TGTGCCAGCAGCGCGGAGTGGCGATCCTACGAGCAGTACTTC
TRBJ2-3	TRBV20-1	TRBD1	few	CSAMDRGTDTQYF	TGCAGTGCTATGGACAGGGGGACAGATACGCAGTATTTT
TRBJ2-7	TRBV4-2	-	-	CASSQDWQASYEQYF	TGTGCCAGCAGCCAAGATTGGCAAGCTTCCTACGAGCAGTACTTC
TRBJ2-3	TRBV13	TRBD2	many	CASSSGLADTDTQYF	TGTGCCAGCAGCTCGGGACTAGCGGACACAGATACGCAGTATTTT
TRBJ2-3	TRBV15	-	many	CATSHSTDTQYF	TGTGCCACCAGCCATAGCACAGATACGCAGTATTTT
TRBJ2-1	TRBV29-1	-	-	CSVGRRERGNEQFF	TGCAGCGTGGGGCGGAGGGAACGGGGCAATGAGCAGTTCTTC
TRBJ2-7	TRBV25-1	-	-	CASTKNRGGLGTSDSYEQYF	TGTGCCAGCACCAAAAATCGTGGGGGGCTTGGGACCTCGGACTCCTACGAGCAGTACTTC
TRBJ2-3	TRBV2	TRBD2	few	CASSVGASGESDTQYF	TGTGCCAGCAGTGTTGGGGCTAGCGGGGAGTCAGATACGCAGTATTTT
TRBJ2-3	TRBV3-1	-	few	CASSAPASSSKDTQYF	TGTGCCAGCAGCGCCCCGGCGTCTAGTTCTAAAGATACGCAGTATTTT